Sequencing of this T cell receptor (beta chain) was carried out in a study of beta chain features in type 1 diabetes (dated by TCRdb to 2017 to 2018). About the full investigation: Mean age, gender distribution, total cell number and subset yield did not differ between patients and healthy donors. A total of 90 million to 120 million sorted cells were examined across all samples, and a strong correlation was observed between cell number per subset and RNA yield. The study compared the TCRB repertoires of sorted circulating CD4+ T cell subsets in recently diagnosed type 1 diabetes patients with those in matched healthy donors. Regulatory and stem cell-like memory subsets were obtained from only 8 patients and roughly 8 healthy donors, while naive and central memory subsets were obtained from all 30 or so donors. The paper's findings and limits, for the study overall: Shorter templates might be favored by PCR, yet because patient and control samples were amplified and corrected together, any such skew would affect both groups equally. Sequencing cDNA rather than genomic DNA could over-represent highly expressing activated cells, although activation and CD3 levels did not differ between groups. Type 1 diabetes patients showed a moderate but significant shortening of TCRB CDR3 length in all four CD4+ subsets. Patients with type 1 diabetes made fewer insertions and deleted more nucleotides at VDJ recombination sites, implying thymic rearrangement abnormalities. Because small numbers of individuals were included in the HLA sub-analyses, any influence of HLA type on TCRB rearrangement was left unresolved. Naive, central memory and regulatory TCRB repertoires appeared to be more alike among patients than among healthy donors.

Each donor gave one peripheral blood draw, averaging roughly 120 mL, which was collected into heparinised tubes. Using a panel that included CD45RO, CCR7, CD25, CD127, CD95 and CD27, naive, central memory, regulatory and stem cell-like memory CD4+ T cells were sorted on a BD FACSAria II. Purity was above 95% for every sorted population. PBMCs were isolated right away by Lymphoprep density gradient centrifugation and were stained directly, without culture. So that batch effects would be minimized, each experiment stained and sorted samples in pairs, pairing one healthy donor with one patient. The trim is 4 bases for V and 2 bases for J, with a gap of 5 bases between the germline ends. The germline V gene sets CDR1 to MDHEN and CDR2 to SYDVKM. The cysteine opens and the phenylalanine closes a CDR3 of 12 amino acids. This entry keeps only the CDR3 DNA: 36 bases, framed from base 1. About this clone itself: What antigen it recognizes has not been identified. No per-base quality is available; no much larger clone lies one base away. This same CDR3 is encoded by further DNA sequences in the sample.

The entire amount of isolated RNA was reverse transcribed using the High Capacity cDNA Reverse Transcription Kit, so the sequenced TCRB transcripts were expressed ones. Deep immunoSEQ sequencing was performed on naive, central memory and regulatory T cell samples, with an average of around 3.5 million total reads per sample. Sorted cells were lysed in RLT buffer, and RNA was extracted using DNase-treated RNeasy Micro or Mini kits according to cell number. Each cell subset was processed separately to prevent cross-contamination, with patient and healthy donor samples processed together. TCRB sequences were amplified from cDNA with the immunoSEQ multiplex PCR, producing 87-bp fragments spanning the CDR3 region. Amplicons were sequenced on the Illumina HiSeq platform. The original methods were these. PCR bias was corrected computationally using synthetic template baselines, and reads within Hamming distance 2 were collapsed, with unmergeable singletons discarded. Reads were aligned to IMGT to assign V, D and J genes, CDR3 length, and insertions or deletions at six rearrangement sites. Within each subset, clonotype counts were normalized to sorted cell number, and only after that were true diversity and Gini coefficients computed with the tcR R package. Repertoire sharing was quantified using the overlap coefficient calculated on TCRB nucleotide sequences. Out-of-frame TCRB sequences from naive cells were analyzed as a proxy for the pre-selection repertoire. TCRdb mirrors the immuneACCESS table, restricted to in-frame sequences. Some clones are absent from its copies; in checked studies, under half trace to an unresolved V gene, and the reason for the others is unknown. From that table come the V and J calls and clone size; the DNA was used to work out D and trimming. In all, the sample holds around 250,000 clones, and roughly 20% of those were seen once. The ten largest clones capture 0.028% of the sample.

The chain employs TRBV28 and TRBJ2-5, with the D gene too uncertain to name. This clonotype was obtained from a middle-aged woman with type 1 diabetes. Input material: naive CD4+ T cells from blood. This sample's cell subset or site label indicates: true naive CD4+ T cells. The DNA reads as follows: TGTGCCAGCAGTTCCTATCAAGAGACCCAGTACTTC. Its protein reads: CASSSYQETQYF.